The entry below gives a single T cell receptor beta chain sequence along with its context. No antigen is known for it. No base-level quality is on record; no much larger clone is a single base apart. CDR3 length: 18 amino acids, cysteine to phenylalanine. This entry keeps only the CDR3 DNA: 54 bases, framed from base 1. Compared with germline, V lacks 6 bases and J lacks 1 base; bases without a gene match: 12. The data were produced on an Illumina HiSeq 1500. TCRdb passed the public sequencing reads through fastp at Q25 and MiXCR, retaining productive beta sequences. Rows are combined by CDR3 protein, so each entry shows the most common genes and DNA. The sample yields approximately 700,000 distinct CDR3 sequences; 35% were counted once. The ten largest clones add up to under 3.5% of the sample. The source of the sample is a study of T cell repertoires in cytomegalovirus infection (dated by TCRdb to about 2019). Broadly, across the study: The HLA type of each donor mattered for the analysis, because public TCR beta signatures pointed to carriage of CMV infection along with the matching HLA type.

Results and caveats for the whole study, not just this receptor: The ex vivo response was dominated by HLA-C-restricted CMV-specific TCR beta clonotypes, and the single most frequent clonotype in two of eight donors was supplied by these HLA-C-restricted clonotypes. In both this cohort and an independent cohort of some 370 donors, the cumulative frequency of public TCR beta family members distinguished carriers of CMV infection plus the relevant HLA type.

Sequencing was carried out using PBMCs. The chain uses TRBV12-3 or TRBV12-4 and TRBJ1-6, with 7 bases aligning to TRBD1. This receptor was obtained from a human donor in good health (CMV status not recorded). Some clones in this sample may be carry-over from other donors' samples. The nucleotide sequence is TGTGCCAGCAGGCCCCGCGCCGACAGGGTTTCCTATAATTCACCCCTCCACTTT. This codes for CASRPRADRVSYNSPLHF.